Here is one TCR beta chain with its context. Its binding antigen is unknown. The input lacks base qualities; no much larger clone sits a single base away. The CDR3 goes from the cysteine to the phenylalanine over 16 residues. The entry retains the CDR3 DNA only, 48 bases that are in frame from base 1. CDR1 and CDR2, per the germline V gene (reference sequence), are SEHNR and FQNEAQ. V loses 4 bases of germline sequence and J loses 3 bases, and the interval between the two ends is 18 bases. TCRbeta CDR3 regions were amplified from genomic DNA using the immunoSEQ Assay, a bias-controlled multiplex PCR. In the paper's pipeline: The number of nucleated cells in each sample was estimated by amplification of reference gene primers within the assay. To quantify the absolute abundance of each unique TCRbeta CDR3 rearrangement, sequence reads were collapsed and filtered. For each sample, productive Simpson clonality was calculated as the square root of Simpson's diversity index across productive rearrangements. Not all clones reach the TCRdb copy of this immuneACCESS table, which keeps in-frame sequences only. Checked studies attribute under half of the gap to unresolved V genes and leave the rest unexplained. V and J calls and clone size are as listed in that table; D and trimming were resolved from the DNA. The sample includes around 70,000 clones, with 84% observed a single time. Jointly, the top ten make up 36% of the sample.

This entry belongs to a study of blood T cell repertoires in COVID-19 (dated by TCRdb to the early 2020s). A note on the overall study: Samples covering the acute and convalescent phases of COVID-19 were provided by collaborators in the United States, Italy and Spain. The samples were drawn from the first 160 participants of the ongoing ImmuneRACE study and from 1,200 or so subjects provided by 6 global collaborators. HLA class I and class II types, where available, came from metadata supplied by the sample provider rather than from assay-based typing. Nearly every sample came with metadata listing a de-identified subject ID, COVID-19 status, age in years and sex. The repertoires were released in a freely available public database intended as a resource for research on the immune response to SARS-CoV-2. The material from the prospective study consisted of cDNA or gDNA derived from T cells, B-cell-depleted T cells, or PBMCs. The dataset comprised deeply sampled blood TCRbeta repertoires from subjects exposed to, actively infected with, or recovered from COVID-19.

The collaborating institutions used their own protocols to collect whole blood in K2EDTA tubes. Collaborator samples were shipped for TCRbeta analysis as frozen whole blood, isolated PBMCs, or DNA extracted from either sample type. Points the paper makes about the study in general: The quantity of clinical and demographic metadata differed by source and by participant and was supplied without curation.

The TCR comes from a man aged 70-80 years with acute or convalescent COVID-19. The rearrangement combines TRBV7-9 with TRBJ1-2; TRBD1 could be the D gene, as 6 bases match. The sequenced material came from peripheral blood. Read as DNA, the sequence is TGTGCCAGCAGCTCCACCACAGGGTTTGGGGACTATGGCTACACCTTC. This is translated as CASSSTTGFGDYGYTF.